This TCR beta chain appears in the sequencing data of a study of blood T cell repertoires in COVID-19. Study information: Donors in the United States, Italy and Spain gave samples during acute or convalescent COVID-19.

V dropped 5 bases and J dropped 2 bases, with 16 bases sitting between them. CDR3 length: 16 residues. Per germline, CDR1 KGHSH and CDR2 LQKENI. Here immunoSEQ multiplex PCR was the method, and the copy in TCRdb shows in-frame clones only, minus some. The sample has about 370,000 clones, about 89% seen once; the top ten hold 3%. This clonotype was sampled from a woman under 40 with COVID-19, enrolled during active disease. J is TRBJ1-3 and V is TRBV18; D is undetermined. Sequencing was carried out using peripheral blood. The CDR3 loop is CASSTAGDQPGNTIYF. Written as DNA, the CDR3 is TGTGCCAGCTCAACAGCAGGTGATCAGCCTGGAAACACCATATATTTT.